The 25 T cell receptor beta chains reported below all come from one sample, sequenced in a study of memory CD4+ T cells and cytomegalovirus serostatus. Assay: immunoSEQ multiplex PCR; the TCRdb copy retains only in-frame clones and omits some. This sample yields tens of thousands of clones, of which 80% to 85% are seen a single time; approximately 1% belongs to the top ten. Single viable CD3+CD4+CD8-CD45RO+ cells were sorted as the memory CD4+ T cells. Sequencing input: memory CD4+ T cells from blood. The origin of the receptors is an adult in good health and CMV-seronegative.

This chain connects TRBV11-3 to TRBJ1-4; tentative D call: TRBD1 (6 bases). Per germline, CDR1 SGHNT and CDR2 YENEEA. The CDR3 extends over 15 amino acids. Trimming took off 2 bases at V and 7 bases at J, with 14 bases between the two ends. CDR3 sequence: CASSLMSRGIEKLFF. The CDR3 DNA is TGTGCCAGCAGCTTAATGAGTAGGGGGATTGAAAAACTGTTTTTT.

This sequence joins TRBV10-3 and TRBJ1-4; no reliable D call. CDR3 length equals 14 residues. The germline CDR1 and CDR2 sequences are ENHRY and SYGVKD. V lost 4 bases and J 4 bases, leaving 10 bases between the germline ends. The CDR3 loop is CAISAQNRNEKLFF. The CDR3 DNA reads TGTGCCATCAGTGCGCAGAACCGTAATGAAAAACTGTTTTTT.

The rearrangement links TRBV20-1 to TRBJ1-2, with D unresolved. Germline CDR1 reads DFQATT; CDR2 reads SNEGSKA (reference sequence). There are 11 residues in the CDR3. Between the trimmed V and J ends, which lost 5 bases and 8 bases, there was a span of 12 bases. Written as DNA, the CDR3 is TGCAGTGCTGGGGTCTACGAAGGCTACACCTTC. Translation: CSAGVYEGYTF.

This clone was seen only a few times. The J gene is TRBJ1-2, the V gene TRBV25-1, with 8 bases fitting TRBD1. This CDR3 has 14 amino acids. V was pared by 2 bases and J by 7 bases, with 6 bases of the junction left unmatched. Germline V gives CDR1 MGHDK, CDR2 SYGVNS. The CDR3 is CASSETGGGPGYTF. The DNA of the CDR3 is TGTGCCAGCAGTGAAACAGGGGGGGGGCCTGGCTACACCTTC.

Here the CDR3 DNA reads TGTGCCAGCAGTGAACAAGGGGTCCTCTACGAGCAGTACTTC. Residues: CASSEQGVLYEQYF. V gene TRBV2 combines with J gene TRBJ2-7, with D perhaps TRBD1 (5 bases). Trimming cost V 2 bases and J 3 bases, with 11 bases left between them. The CDR3 consists of 14 residues. Germline values: CDR1 SNHLY, CDR2 FYNNEI.

The J gene is TRBJ1-2, the V gene TRBV30; D gene uncertain. The CDR3 consists of 12 residues. V lost 6 bases to trimming and J lost 1 base, with 9 bases between them. Per the germline V gene, CDR1 is GTSNPN and CDR2 is SVGIG (reference sequence). The chain's CDR3 is CACPAINYGYTF. Here the CDR3 DNA reads TGTGCCTGTCCAGCGATTAACTATGGCTACACCTTC.

This clone was counted once. The gene calls are TRBV29-1 and TRBJ1-1; perhaps TRBD1 as D (5 bases). CDR3 length: 12 amino acids. Trimming stripped 6 bases from V and 0 bases from J, with 8 bases between. The germline gives CDR1 SQVTM, CDR2 ANQGSEA. The CDR3 coding sequence is TGCAGCGTGGCGACAGTGAACACTGAAGCTTTCTTT. This gives the protein CSVATVNTEAFF.

The chain joins TRBV28 to TRBJ1-6; 11 nucleotides match TRBD1. This CDR3 has 15 amino acids. CDR1 and CDR2 from the germline V gene are MDHEN and SYDVKM. Trimming cost V 6 bases and J 4 bases; bases outside gene matches: 2. CDR3 nucleotides: TGTGCCAGCAGGGGGACAGGGGGTTATAATTCACCCCTCCACTTT. Residues: CASRGTGGYNSPLHF.

This chain joins TRBV11-3 and TRBJ2-7; D unclear. Trimming removed 5 bases from V and 4 bases from J, with 9 bases in between. The V gene's germline CDR1 is SGHNT and CDR2 YENEEA. The CDR3 sequence is 12 residues long. This chain's CDR3 is CASSVVRYEQYF. The CDR3 bases are TGTGCCAGCAGCGTAGTTAGGTACGAGCAGTACTTC.

This rearrangement joins TRBV7-9 to TRBJ2-5; 15 bases agree with TRBD2. V was pared by 5 bases and J by 3 bases, with 4 bases of the junction left unmatched. The CDR3 consists of 16 residues. Germline V gives CDR1 SEHNR, CDR2 FQNEAQ (reference sequence). The CDR3 here is CASSLGLAGGKETQYF. Here the CDR3 DNA reads TGTGCCAGCAGCCTTGGACTAGCGGGAGGGAAAGAGACCCAGTACTTC.

In DNA form, the CDR3 reads TGTGCCAGCAGATACCCCCCGAGGAGCGGGAGGGCCAACCATGAGCAGTTCTTC. Encoded protein: CASRYPPRSGRANHEQFF. The chain combines TRBV28 with TRBJ2-1; 10 positions agree with TRBD2. This CDR3 region has 18 residues. V shed 6 bases and J 8 bases; nucleotides not matched to a gene: 19. Per germline, CDR1 MDHEN and CDR2 SYDVKM.

V usage is TRBV18 and J usage is TRBJ2-7; 8 nucleotides align to TRBD1. The V gene end was trimmed by 3 bases and the J gene end by 4 bases; junction bases not matched to a gene: 11. This CDR3 spans 16 amino acids. Per the germline V gene, CDR1 is KGHSH and CDR2 is LQKENI. CDR3 in DNA: TGTGCCAGCTCACCGCTGGCAGGGGGCTCAGGGTACGAGCAGTACTTC. Its translation is CASSPLAGGSGYEQYF.

The chain uses TRBV7-8 and TRBJ1-1; D gene ambiguous. CDR3 length equals 13 residues. The V end lost 4 bases, the J end lost 4 bases, and 10 bases lay between the germline ends. Per germline, CDR1 SGHVS and CDR2 FQNEAQ. For the CDR3, the DNA is TGTGCCAGCAGCTATCGGGTATCCACTGAAGCTTTCTTT. It encodes CASSYRVSTEAFF.

There are a few counts of this clone. V is TRBV19 and J is TRBJ1-1, with D uncertain. The V and J ends lost 3 bases and 9 bases respectively, with 11 bases between them. The CDR3 spans 12 residues. Germline assignment: CDR1 LNHDA and CDR2 SQIVND (reference sequence). CDR3 bases: TGTGCCAGTAGTATGTTTACGACGCAAGCTTTCTTT. This sequence encodes CASSMFTTQAFF.

This chain connects TRBV10-2 to TRBJ2-7; TRBD2 agrees at 7 bases. The junction had 4 bases not matched to a gene; V was cut back by 6 bases and J by 2 bases. CDR3 length: 13 amino acids. Germline V lookup: CDR1 WSHSY, CDR2 SAAADI. CDR3 protein: CASRSLAAYEQYF. CDR3 nucleotides: TGCGCCAGCAGGAGCCTAGCGGCCTACGAGCAGTACTTC.

The chain employs TRBV7-3 and TRBJ2-1, with 12 bases fitting TRBD2. Trimming took 4 bases from V and 9 from J; bases not matched to a gene: 10. The CDR3 is made up of 16 amino acids. Germline V CDR1 and CDR2: SGHTA, FQGTGA. The CDR3: CASSSPTSGSPGEQFF. The CDR3 DNA sequence: TGTGCCAGCAGCTCCCCGACTAGCGGGAGTCCCGGTGAGCAGTTCTTC.

The chain has TRBV27 and TRBJ2-1, with D uncertain. V lost 5 bases, J lost 4 bases, and 3 bases lay in between. Germline CDR1 is MNHEY and CDR2 is SMNVEV (reference sequence). The CDR3 is made up of 11 amino acids. The CDR3 loop reads CASSAYNEQFF. In DNA, the CDR3 is TGTGCCAGCAGTGCATACAATGAGCAGTTCTTC.

This chain links TRBV10-3 with TRBJ1-1, with D perhaps TRBD1 (6 bases). The CDR3 loop spans 14 amino acids. Trimming left V 0 bases short and J 6 bases short, with 11 bases between. CDR1 is ENHRY, CDR2 SYGVKD, per germline. This chain's CDR3 is CAISESGGYSEAFF. CDR3 bases: TGTGCCATCAGTGAGTCAGGGGGTTATTCTGAAGCTTTCTTT.

The rearrangement joins TRBV14 to TRBJ1-3; no reliable D call. V was cut by 5 bases and J by 0 bases, with 8 bases left in between. The germline V gene encodes CDR1 SGHDN and CDR2 FVKESK. The CDR3 consists of 14 residues. CDR3 region: CASSVTLSGNTIYF. The CDR3 DNA reads as TGTGCCAGCAGCGTCACACTCTCTGGAAACACCATATATTTT. Combining the CDR3 with reference TRBV14 and TRBJ1-3 gives the whole variable domain EAGVTQFPSHSVIEKGQTVTLRCDPISGHDNLYWYRRVMGKEIKFLLHFVKESKQDESGMPNNRFLAERTGGTYSTLKVQPAELEDSGVYFCASSVTLSGNTIYFGEGSWLTVV.

The chain employs TRBV11-2 and TRBJ2-7, with 10 bases aligning to TRBD2. The germline CDR1 and CDR2 sequences are SGHAT and FQNNGV. Trimming removed 3 bases from V and 3 bases from J; junction bases left unmatched: 5. The CDR3 runs 15 residues. CDR3 bases: TGTGCCAGCAGCTTCCAAGCGGGAGGGAGCTACGAGCAGTACTTC. Its protein product is CASSFQAGGSYEQYF.

The sample holds one count of this clone. Here the CDR3 reads CASSGTGGRWEGAFF. The CDR3 DNA reads as TGTGCCAGCAGCGGGACGGGCGGACGCTGGGAGGGAGCTTTCTTT. The rearrangement joins TRBV5-4 to TRBJ1-1; D might be TRBD1 (5 bases). The CDR3 has 15 residues. The ends were cut back, 4 bases at V and 10 bases at J, with 23 bases in the middle. Germline V gene lookup returns CDR1 SGHNT and CDR2 YYREEE (reference sequence).

The V call is TRBV28, the J call TRBJ2-6; 15 bases agree with TRBD2. Trimming took 11 bases from V and 2 from J; bases not matched to a gene: 16. The CDR3 is 20 residues long. Germline assignment: CDR1 MDHEN and CDR2 SYDVKM. The CDR3 is CAGGPGLAGGRRTGANVLTF. The DNA for the CDR3 is TGTGCCGGGGGGCCGGGACTAGCGGGAGGCCGCCGGACTGGGGCCAACGTCCTGACTTTC.

This clone was found once. This chain uses TRBV28 with TRBJ1-2; D is perhaps TRBD1 (6 bases). Germline CDR1 is MDHEN and CDR2 is SYDVKM. The CDR3 is made up of 14 amino acids. V lost 3 bases and J 4 bases, leaving 12 bases between the germline ends. Written as DNA, the CDR3 is TGTGCCAGCAGTTTGACAGGCCGGCGCTATGGCTACACCTTC. Translating it yields CASSLTGRRYGYTF.

The V and J genes are TRBV18 and TRBJ2-7; the match to TRBD2 covers 7 bases. The germline V gene encodes CDR1 KGHSH and CDR2 LQKENI. V dropped 0 bases and J dropped 2; count of bases not matched to a gene: 4. The CDR3 has 15 residues. The CDR3 DNA follows: TGTGCCAGCTCACCACCGAGCGGGATGGCCTACGAGCAGTACTTC. It specifies CASSPPSGMAYEQYF.

The V call is TRBV10-3, the J call TRBJ1-5; TRBD1 is a possible D gene (5 bases). The CDR3 contains 16 residues. Germline values: CDR1 ENHRY, CDR2 SYGVKD. Trimming shortened V by 3 bases and J by 4 bases, and 16 bases separated the two germline ends. CDR3 protein: CAISEGGGGRNQPQHF. The CDR3 DNA sequence: TGTGCCATCAGTGAAGGTGGCGGGGGACGAAATCAGCCCCAGCATTTT.